Presented here are 6 T cell receptor beta chains from one specimen sequenced in a study of cytomegalovirus exposure and HLA in healthy donors. PCR used 60 Vbeta primers and 13 Jbeta primers. The method was immunoSEQ multiplex PCR; TCRdb's version includes in-frame clones alone and lacks a portion of them. The sample has 120,000 or so clones, approximately 80% seen once. Material for sequencing was PBMCs. The source of these receptors is a man between 25 and 39 years old in good health and CMV-seronegative.

The chain uses TRBV5-6 and TRBJ2-7, with 8 positions matching TRBD1. J was trimmed by 0 bases and V by 4 bases; bases with no gene match: 9. This CDR3 spans 16 amino acids. The germline CDR1 and CDR2 sequences are SGHDT and YYEEEE. CDR3 sequence (DNA): TGTGCCAGCAGCCTGCTTTGGGACAGGACCTCCTACGAGCAGTACTTC. It specifies CASSLLWDRTSYEQYF.

The chain has TRBV5-4 and TRBJ2-3; D might be TRBD2 (5 bases). V was clipped by 4 bases and J by 6 bases, with 15 bases between them. Germline CDR1 SGHNT, CDR2 YYREEE (reference sequence). The CDR3 extends over 14 amino acids. Written as DNA, the CDR3 is TGTGCCAGCAGCCTGGGGTCTAGCTCCGATACGCAGTATTTT. This gives the protein CASSLGSSSDTQYF.

In DNA form, the CDR3 reads TGTGCCAGCAGTCTAGGGACAGTGAACACTGAAGCTTTCTTT. This gives the protein CASSLGTVNTEAFF. The rearrangement uses TRBV6-5 and TRBJ1-1; 7 bases map to TRBD1. J lost 0 bases, V lost 5 bases, and 3 bases had no gene match. Germline loops: CDR1 MNHEY, CDR2 SVGAGI. The CDR3 runs to 14 residues.

The chain carries TRBV4-2 and TRBJ2-3; 12 bases are a match to TRBD2. Per the germline V gene, CDR1 is LGHNA and CDR2 is YNFKEQ. The CDR3 length is 18 residues. Trimming cost V 0 bases and J 0 bases; bases outside gene matches: 4. The CDR3 region is CASSQDLAGGSSTDTQYF. CDR3 in DNA: TGTGCCAGCAGCCAAGATCTAGCGGGGGGGTCTAGCACAGATACGCAGTATTTT.

V is TRBV9 and J is TRBJ1-3, with TRBD1 matching 7 bases. CDR1 is SGDLS and CDR2 is YYNGEE in the germline V gene. The CDR3 is 13 residues long. Losses at the gene ends were 3 bases for V and 8 bases for J; bases not matched to a gene: 5. This chain's CDR3 is CASSDHRGDTIYF. CDR3 in DNA: TGTGCCAGCAGCGACCACAGGGGAGACACCATATATTTT.

With respect to this clone: This specimen includes other DNA sequences encoding the same CDR3. J is TRBJ2-7 and V is TRBV9; a weak D match, TRBD1 (6 bases). Trimming shortened V by 1 base and J by 0 bases, and 8 bases separated the two germline ends. The CDR3 totals 14 residues. Germline loops: CDR1 SGDLS, CDR2 YYNGEE. Written as DNA, the CDR3 is TGTGCCAGCAGCGTACAGGGGAGCTCCTACGAGCAGTACTTC. Protein product: CASSVQGSSYEQYF.